This T cell receptor (beta chain) was captured by sequencing in a study of cytomegalovirus exposure and HLA in healthy donors. Study conclusions and caveats: According to the study, approximately 150 TCR beta chains were cytomegalovirus-associated. Specificity of a few CMV-associated chains for CMV antigens was verified in vitro.

The assay was immunoSEQ multiplex PCR, and TCRdb's table has in-frame clones only and misses some. Among more than 300,000 clones listed, 80% to 90% were seen once. For this clone: Its antigen remains unidentified.

The receptor comes from a young woman in good health and CMV-seronegative. Sequenced: PBMCs.

CDR3 nucleotides: TGTGCCAGCAGACCTAGCGGAGGGACCTACGAGCAGTACTTC. Protein sequence: CASRPSGGTYEQYF. The rearrangement joins TRBV7-2 to TRBJ2-7; 7 bases line up with TRBD2. Germline V lookup: CDR1 SGHTA, CDR2 FQGNSA. The CDR3 contains 14 residues. After removal of 6 bases from V and 2 bases from J, the junction contained 7 bases not matched to a gene.